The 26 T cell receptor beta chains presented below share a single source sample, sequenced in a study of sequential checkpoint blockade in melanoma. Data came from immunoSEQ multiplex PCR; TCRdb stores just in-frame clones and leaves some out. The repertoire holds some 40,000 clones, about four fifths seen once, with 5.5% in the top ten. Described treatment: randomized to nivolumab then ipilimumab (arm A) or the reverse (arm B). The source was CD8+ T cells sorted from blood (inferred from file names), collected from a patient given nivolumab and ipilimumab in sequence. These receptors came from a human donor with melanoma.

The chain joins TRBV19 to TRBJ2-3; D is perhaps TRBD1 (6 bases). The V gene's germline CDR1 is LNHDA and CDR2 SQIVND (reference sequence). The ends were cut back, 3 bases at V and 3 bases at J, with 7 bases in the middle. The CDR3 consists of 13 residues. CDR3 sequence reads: CASSIGQTDTQYF. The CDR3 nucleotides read TGTGCCAGTAGTATCGGACAGACAGATACGCAGTATTTT.

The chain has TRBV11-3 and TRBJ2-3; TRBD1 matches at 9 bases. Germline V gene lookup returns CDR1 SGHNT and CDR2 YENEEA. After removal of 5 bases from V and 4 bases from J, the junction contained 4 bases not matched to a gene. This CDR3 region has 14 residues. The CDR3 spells CASSLGQGSDTQYF. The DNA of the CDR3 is TGTGCCAGCAGCCTCGGACAGGGGTCAGATACGCAGTATTTT.

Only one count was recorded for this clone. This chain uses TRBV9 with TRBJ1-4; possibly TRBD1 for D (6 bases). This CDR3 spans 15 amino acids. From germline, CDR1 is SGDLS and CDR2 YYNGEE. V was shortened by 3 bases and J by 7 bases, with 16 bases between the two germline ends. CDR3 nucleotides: TGTGCCAGCAGCGACCCAGGGGCGATAATTGAAAAACTGTTTTTT. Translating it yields CASSDPGAIIEKLFF.

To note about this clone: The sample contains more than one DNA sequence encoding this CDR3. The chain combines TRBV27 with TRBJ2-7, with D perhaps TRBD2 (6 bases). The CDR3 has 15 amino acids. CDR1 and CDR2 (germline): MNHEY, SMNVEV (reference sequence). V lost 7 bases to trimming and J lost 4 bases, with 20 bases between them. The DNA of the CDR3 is TGTGCCAGCACACCGACCCCGGGACTCTTATACGAGCAGTACTTC. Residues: CASTPTPGLLYEQYF.

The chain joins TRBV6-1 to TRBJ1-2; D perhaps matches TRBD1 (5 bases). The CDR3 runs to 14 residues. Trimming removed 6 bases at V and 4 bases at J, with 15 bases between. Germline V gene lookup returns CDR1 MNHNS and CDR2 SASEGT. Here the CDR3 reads CASSAGTGGYGYTF. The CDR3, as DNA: TGTGCCAGCAGCGCCGGGACCGGGGGCTATGGCTACACCTTC.

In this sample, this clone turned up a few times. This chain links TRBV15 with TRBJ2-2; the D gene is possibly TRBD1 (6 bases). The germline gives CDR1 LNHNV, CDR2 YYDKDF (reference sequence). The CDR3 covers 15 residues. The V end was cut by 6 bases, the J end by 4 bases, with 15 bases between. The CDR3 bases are TGTGCCACCAGACCGGCAGGGGTTGGCACCGGGGAGCTGTTTTTT. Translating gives CATRPAGVGTGELFF. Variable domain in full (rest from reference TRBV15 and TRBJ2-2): DAMVIQNPRYQVTQFGKPVTLSCSQTLNHNVMYWYQQKSSQAPKLLFHYYDKDFNNEADTPDNFQSRRPNTSFCFLDIRSPGLGDTAMYLCATRPAGVGTGELFFGEGSRLTVL.

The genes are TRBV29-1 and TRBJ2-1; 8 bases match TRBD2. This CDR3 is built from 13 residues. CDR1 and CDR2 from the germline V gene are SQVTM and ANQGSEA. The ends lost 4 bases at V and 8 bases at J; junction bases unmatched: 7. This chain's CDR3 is CSVAGGGSDEQFF. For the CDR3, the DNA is TGCAGCGTTGCGGGCGGGGGGTCGGATGAGCAGTTCTTC.

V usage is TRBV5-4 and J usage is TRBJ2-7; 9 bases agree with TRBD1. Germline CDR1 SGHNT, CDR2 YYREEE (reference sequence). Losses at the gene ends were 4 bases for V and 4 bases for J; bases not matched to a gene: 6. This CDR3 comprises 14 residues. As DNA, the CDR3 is TGTGCCAGCAGCCCGGCCGGGACAGGGTACGAGCAGTACTTC. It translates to CASSPAGTGYEQYF.

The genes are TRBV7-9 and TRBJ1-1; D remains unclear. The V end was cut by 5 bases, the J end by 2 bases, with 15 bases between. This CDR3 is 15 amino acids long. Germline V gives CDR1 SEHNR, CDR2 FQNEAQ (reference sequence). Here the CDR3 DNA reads TGTGCCAGCAGCCGATCTAGAGAAGGAAACACTGAAGCTTTCTTT. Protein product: CASSRSREGNTEAFF.

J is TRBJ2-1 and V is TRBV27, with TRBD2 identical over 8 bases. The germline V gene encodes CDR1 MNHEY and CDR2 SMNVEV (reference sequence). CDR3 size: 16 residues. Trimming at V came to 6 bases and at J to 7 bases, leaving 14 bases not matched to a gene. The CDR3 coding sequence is TGTGCCAGCAGCCCTATTTCTAGCGGGCCGGAGAATGAGCAGTTCTTC. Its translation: CASSPISSGPENEQFF.

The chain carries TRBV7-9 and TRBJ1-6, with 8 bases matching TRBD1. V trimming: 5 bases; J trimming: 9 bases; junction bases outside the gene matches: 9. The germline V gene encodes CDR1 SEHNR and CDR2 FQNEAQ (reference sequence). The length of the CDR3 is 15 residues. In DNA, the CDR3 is TGTGCCAGCAGCGACTGGACAGGGATGATTTCACCCCTCCACTTT. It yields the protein CASSDWTGMISPLHF.

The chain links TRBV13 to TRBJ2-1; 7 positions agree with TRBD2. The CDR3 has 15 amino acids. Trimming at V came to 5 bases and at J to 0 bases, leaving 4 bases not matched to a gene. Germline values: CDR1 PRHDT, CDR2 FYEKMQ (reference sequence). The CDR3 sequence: CASSRGTNSYNEQFF. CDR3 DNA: TGTGCCAGCAGCCGGGGGACTAACTCCTACAATGAGCAGTTCTTC.

Here the CDR3 DNA reads TGTGCCAGTAGTATAGGGGACAGGGGAGAACAGCCCCAGCATTTT. Amino acid sequence: CASSIGDRGEQPQHF. The chain links TRBV19 to TRBJ1-5, with 10 bases that match TRBD1. The V gene end was trimmed by 1 base and the J gene end by 7 bases; junction bases not matched to a gene: 4. The CDR3 is 15 residues long. Germline-derived CDR1 and CDR2 are LNHDA and SQIVND (reference sequence).

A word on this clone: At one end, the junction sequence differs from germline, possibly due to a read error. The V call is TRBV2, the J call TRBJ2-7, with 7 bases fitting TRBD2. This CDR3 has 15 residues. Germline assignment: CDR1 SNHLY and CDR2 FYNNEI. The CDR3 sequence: CATSDQGLVRYEQYF. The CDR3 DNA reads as TGTGCCACCAGTGACCAAGGACTAGTCAGGTACGAGCAGTACTTC.

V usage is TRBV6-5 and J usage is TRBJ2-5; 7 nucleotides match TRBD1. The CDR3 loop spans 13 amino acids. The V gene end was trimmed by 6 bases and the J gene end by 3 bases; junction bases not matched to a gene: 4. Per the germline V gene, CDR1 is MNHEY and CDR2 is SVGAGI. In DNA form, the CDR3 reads TGTGCCAGCAGCGGACAGGAAGAAGAGACCCAGTACTTC. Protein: CASSGQEEETQYF.

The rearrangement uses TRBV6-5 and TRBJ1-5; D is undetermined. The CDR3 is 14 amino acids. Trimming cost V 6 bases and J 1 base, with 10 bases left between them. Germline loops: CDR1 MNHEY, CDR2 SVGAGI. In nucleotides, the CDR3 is TGTGCCAGCAGGTTCCGAGGAAGCAATCAGCCCCAGCATTTT. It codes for CASRFRGSNQPQHF.

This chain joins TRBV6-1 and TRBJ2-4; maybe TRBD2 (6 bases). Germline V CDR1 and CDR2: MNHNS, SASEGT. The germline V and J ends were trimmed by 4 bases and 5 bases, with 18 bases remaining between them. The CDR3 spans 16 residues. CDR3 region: CASSVIMGLLENIQYF. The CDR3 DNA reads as TGTGCCAGCAGTGTGATTATGGGACTCTTGGAAAACATTCAGTACTTC.

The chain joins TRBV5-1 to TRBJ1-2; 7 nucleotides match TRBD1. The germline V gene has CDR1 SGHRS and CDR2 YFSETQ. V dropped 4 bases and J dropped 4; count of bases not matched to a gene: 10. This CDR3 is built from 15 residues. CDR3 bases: TGCGCCAGCAGCCCCGGACAGGAACCCCTCTATGGCTACACCTTC. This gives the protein CASSPGQEPLYGYTF.

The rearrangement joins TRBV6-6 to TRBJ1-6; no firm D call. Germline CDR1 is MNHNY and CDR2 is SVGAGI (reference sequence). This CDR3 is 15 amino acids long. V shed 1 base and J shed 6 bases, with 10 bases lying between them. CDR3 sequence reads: CASSYFLWPNSPLHF. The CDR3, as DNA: TGTGCCAGCAGTTACTTCCTTTGGCCTAATTCACCCCTCCACTTT.

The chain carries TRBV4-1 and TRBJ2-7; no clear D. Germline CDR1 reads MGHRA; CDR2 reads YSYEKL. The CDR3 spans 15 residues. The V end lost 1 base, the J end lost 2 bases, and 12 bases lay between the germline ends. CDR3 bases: TGCGCCAGCAGCCAAGTAGCCGGTTTTCCCTACGAGCAGTACTTC. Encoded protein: CASSQVAGFPYEQYF.

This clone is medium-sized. In nucleotides, the CDR3 is TGTGCCAGCAGCTTTACGAGGGGGCTTAACTATGGCTACACCTTC. It translates to CASSFTRGLNYGYTF. The rearrangement joins TRBV5-4 to TRBJ1-2, with 7 bases that match TRBD1. With 2 bases clipped from V and 1 base from J, the junction kept 5 bases outside the gene matches. CDR3 size: 15 residues. Per the germline V gene, CDR1 is SGHNT and CDR2 is YYREEE (reference sequence).

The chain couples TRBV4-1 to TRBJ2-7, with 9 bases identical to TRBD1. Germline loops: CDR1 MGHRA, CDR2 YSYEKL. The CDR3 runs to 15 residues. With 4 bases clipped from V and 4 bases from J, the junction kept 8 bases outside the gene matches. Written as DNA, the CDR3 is TGCGCCAGCAGCCTTAGACTAGGGACAGGGTACGAGCAGTACTTC. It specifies CASSLRLGTGYEQYF.

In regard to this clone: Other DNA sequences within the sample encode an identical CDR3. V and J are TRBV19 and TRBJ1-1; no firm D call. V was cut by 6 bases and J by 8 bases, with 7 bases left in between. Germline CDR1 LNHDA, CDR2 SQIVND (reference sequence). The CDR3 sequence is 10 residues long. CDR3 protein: CASRSGEAFF. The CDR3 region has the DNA TGTGCCAGTAGAAGCGGAGAAGCTTTCTTT.

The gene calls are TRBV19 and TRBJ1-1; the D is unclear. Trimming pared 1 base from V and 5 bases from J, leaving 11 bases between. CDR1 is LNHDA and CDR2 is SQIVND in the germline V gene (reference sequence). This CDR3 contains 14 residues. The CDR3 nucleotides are TGTGCCAGTAGTATAGTGGGCGTCCTTACTGAAGCTTTCTTT. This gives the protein CASSIVGVLTEAFF.

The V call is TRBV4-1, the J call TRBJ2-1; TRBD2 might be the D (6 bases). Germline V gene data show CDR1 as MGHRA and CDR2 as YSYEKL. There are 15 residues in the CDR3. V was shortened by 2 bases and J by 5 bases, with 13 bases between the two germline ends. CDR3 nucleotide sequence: TGCGCCAGCAGCCAACTGACTAGTTTCGACAATGAGCAGTTCTTC. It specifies CASSQLTSFDNEQFF.

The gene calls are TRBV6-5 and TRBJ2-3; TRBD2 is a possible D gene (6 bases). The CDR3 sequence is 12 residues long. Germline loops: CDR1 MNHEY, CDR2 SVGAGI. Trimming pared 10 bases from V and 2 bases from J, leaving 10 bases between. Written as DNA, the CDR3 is TGTGCCACCGGAGGGGACACAGATACGCAGTATTTT. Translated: CATGGDTDTQYF.